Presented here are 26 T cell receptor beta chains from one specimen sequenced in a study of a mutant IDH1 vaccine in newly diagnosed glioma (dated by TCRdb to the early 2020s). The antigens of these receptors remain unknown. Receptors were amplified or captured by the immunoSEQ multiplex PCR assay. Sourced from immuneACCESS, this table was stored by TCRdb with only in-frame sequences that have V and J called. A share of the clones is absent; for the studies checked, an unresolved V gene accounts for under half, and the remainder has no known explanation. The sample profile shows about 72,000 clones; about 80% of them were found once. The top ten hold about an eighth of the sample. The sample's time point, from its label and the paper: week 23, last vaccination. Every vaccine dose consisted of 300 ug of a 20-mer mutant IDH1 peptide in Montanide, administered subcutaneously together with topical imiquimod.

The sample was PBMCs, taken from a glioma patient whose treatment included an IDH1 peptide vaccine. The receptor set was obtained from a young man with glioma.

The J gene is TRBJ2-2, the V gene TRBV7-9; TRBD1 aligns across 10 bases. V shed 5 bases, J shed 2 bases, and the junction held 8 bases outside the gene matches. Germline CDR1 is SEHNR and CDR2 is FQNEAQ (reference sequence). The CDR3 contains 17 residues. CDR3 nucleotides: TGTGCCAGCAGCGAAAAGACAGGGGGCGTTAACACCGGGGAGCTGTTTTTT. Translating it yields CASSEKTGGVNTGELFF.

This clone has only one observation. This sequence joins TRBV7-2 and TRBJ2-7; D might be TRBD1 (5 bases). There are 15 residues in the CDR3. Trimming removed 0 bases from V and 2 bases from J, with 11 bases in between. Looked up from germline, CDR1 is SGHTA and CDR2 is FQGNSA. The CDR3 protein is CASSLAVSRAYEQYF. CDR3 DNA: TGTGCCAGCAGCTTAGCTGTATCCAGGGCCTACGAGCAGTACTTC.

In DNA form, the CDR3 reads TGTGCCATCAGGGGGACGTTATATTTGGGCTATGGCTACACCTTC. This encodes CAIRGTLYLGYGYTF. The genes are TRBV10-3 and TRBJ1-2; TRBD1 is a possible D gene (5 bases). The CDR3 runs to 15 residues. The V and J ends lost 6 bases and 4 bases respectively, with 18 bases between them. CDR1 ENHRY and CDR2 SYGVKD come from the germline V gene.

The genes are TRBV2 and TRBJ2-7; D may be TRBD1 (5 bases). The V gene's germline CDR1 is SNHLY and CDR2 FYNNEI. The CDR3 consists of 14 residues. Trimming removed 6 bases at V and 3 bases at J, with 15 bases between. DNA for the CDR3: TGTGCCAGCAGCGAAAGGGGCAAGGTCTACGAGCAGTACTTC. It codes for CASSERGKVYEQYF. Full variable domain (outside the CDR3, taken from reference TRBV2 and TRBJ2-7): EPEVTQTPSHQVTQMGQEVILRCVPISNHLYFYWYRQILGQKVEFLVSFYNNEISEKSEIFDDQFSVERPDGSNFTLKIRSTKLEDSAMYFCASSERGKVYEQYFGPGTRLTVT.

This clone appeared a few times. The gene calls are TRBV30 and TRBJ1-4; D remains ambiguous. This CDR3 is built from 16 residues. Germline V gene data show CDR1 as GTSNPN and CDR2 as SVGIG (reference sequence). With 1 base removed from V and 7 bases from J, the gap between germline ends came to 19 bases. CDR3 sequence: CAWSENTAGWGEKLFF. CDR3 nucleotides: TGTGCCTGGAGTGAAAATACAGCCGGGTGGGGTGAAAAACTGTTTTTT.

CDR3 in DNA: TGTGCCAGCAGCTTAACCTTTAGCACAGATACGCAGTATTTT. It is translated as CASSLTFSTDTQYF. The rearrangement joins TRBV7-8 to TRBJ2-3; no clear D. V was pared by 2 bases and J by 0 bases, with 6 bases between. This CDR3 is built from 14 residues. CDR1 and CDR2 from the germline V gene are SGHVS and FQNEAQ.

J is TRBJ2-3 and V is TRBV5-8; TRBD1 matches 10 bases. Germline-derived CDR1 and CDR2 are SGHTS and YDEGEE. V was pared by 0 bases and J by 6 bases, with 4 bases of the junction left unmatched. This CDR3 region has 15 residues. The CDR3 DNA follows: TGTGCCAGCAGCTTGGAGGGGACAGGGGTTGATACGCAGTATTTT. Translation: CASSLEGTGVDTQYF.

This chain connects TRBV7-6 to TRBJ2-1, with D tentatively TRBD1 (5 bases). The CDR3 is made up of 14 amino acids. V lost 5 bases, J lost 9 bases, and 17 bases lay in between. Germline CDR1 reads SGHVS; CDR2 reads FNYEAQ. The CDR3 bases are TGTGCCAGCAGCACCCCCTCAGGGAAGGGTGAGCAGTTCTTC. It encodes CASSTPSGKGEQFF.

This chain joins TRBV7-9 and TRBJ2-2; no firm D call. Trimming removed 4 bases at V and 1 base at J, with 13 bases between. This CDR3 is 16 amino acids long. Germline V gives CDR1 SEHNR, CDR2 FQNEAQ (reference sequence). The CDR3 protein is CASSSRKQMNTGELFF. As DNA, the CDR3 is TGTGCCAGCAGCTCGAGGAAACAGATGAACACCGGGGAGCTGTTTTTT. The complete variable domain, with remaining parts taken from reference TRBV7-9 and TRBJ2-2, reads DTGVSQNPRHKITKRGQNVTFRCDPISEHNRLYWYRQTLGQGPEFLTYFQNEAQLEKSRLLSDRFSAERPKGSFSTLEIQRTEQGDSAMYLCASSSRKQMNTGELFFGEGSRLTVL.

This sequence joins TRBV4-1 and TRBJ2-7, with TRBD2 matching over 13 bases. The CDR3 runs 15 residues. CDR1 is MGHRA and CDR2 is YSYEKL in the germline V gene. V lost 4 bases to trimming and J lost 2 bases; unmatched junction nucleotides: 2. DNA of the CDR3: TGCGCCAGCAGCCCGGGACTAGCGGGGACCTACGAGCAGTACTTC. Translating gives CASSPGLAGTYEQYF.

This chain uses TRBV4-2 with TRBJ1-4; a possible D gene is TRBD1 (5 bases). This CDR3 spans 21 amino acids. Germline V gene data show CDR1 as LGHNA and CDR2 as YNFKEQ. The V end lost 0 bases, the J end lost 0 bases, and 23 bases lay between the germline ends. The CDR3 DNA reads TGTGCCAGCAGCCAAGAAATAGAGGGGTGGGTTCAATCGGCAACTAATGAAAAACTGTTTTTT. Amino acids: CASSQEIEGWVQSATNEKLFF.

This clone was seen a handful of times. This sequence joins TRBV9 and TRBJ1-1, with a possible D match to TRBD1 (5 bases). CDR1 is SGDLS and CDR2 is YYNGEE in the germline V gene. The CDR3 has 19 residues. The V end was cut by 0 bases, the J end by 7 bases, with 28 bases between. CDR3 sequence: CASSVDSGYTGLGEVEAFF. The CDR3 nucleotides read TGTGCCAGCAGCGTAGACTCGGGGTACACAGGACTTGGGGAGGTTGAAGCTTTCTTT.

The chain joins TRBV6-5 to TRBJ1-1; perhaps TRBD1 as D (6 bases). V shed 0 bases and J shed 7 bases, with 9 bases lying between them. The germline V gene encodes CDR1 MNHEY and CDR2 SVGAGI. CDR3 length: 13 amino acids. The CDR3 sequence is CASSYSGGGEAFF. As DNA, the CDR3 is TGTGCCAGCAGTTACTCAGGAGGGGGTGAAGCTTTCTTT.

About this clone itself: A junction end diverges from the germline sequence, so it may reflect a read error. CDR3: CAISEGGFGAF. CDR3 nucleotides: TGTGCCATCAGTGAAGGGGGTTTTGGCGCCTTC. The genes are TRBV10-3 and TRBJ2-7; tentative D call: TRBD1 (6 bases). CDR3 length: 11 residues. Germline V gives CDR1 ENHRY, CDR2 SYGVKD.

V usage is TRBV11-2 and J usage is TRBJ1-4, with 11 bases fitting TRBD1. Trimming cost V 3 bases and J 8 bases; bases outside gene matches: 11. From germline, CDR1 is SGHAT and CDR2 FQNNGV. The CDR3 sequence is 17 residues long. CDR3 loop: CASSFIGTGGFGEKLFF. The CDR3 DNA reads TGTGCCAGCAGCTTTATCGGGACAGGGGGTTTCGGCGAAAAACTGTTTTTT.

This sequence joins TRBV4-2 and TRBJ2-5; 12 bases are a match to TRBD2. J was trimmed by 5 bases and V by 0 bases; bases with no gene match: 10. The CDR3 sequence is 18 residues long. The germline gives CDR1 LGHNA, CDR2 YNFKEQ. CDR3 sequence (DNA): TGTGCCAGCAGCCAAGATAAGCAGCTAGCGGGGGGGCAGGAGACCCAGTACTTC. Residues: CASSQDKQLAGGQETQYF.

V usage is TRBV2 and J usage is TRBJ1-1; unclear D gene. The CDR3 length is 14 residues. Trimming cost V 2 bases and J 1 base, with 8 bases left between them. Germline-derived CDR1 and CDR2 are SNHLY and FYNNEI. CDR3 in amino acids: CASSERLQNTEAFF. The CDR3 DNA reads TGTGCCAGCAGTGAACGACTGCAGAACACTGAAGCTTTCTTT.

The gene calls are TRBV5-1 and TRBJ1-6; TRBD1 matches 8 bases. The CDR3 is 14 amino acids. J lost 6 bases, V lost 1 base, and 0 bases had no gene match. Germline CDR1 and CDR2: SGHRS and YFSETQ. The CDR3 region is CASSLTGGNSPLHF. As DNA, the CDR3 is TGCGCCAGCAGCTTGACAGGGGGTAATTCACCCCTCCACTTT.

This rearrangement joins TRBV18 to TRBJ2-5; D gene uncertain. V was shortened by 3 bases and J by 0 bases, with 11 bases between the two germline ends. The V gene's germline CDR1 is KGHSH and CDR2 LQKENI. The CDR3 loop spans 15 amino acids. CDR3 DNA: TGTGCCAGCTCACCTCGTCAGCTTTACCAAGAGACCCAGTACTTC. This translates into CASSPRQLYQETQYF.

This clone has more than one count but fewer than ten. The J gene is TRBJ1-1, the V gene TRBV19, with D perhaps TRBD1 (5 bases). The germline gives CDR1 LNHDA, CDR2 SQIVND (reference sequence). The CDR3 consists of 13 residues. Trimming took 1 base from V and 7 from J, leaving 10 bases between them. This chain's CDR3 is CASSIVGGGEAFF. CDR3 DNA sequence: TGTGCCAGTAGTATAGTGGGTGGGGGTGAAGCTTTCTTT.

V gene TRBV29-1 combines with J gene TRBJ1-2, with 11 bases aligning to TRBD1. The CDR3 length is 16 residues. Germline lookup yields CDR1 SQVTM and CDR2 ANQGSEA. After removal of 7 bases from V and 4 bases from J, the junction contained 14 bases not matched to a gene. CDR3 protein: CSAVGQGVHPLYGYTF. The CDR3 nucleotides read TGCAGCGCCGTGGGACAGGGGGTCCACCCCCTCTATGGCTACACCTTC.

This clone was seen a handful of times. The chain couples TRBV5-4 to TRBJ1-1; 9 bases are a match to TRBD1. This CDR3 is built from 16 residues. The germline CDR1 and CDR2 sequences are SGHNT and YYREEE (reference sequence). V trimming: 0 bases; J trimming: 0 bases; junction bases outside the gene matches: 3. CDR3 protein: CASSLAGQGLNTEAFF. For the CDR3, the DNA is TGTGCCAGCAGCTTGGCGGGACAGGGACTGAACACTGAAGCTTTCTTT.

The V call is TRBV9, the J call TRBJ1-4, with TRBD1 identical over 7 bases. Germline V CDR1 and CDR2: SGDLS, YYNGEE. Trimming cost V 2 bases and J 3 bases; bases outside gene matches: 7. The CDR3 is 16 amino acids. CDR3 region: CASSVQGDRPNEKLFF. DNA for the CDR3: TGTGCCAGCAGCGTCCAAGGGGACAGACCTAATGAAAAACTGTTTTTT.

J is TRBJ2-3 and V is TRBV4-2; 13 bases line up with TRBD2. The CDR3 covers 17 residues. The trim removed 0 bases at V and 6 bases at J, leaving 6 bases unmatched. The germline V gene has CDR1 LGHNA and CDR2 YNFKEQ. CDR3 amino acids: CASSQDWTSGSWDTQYF. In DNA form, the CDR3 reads TGTGCCAGCAGCCAAGATTGGACTAGCGGGAGTTGGGATACGCAGTATTTT.

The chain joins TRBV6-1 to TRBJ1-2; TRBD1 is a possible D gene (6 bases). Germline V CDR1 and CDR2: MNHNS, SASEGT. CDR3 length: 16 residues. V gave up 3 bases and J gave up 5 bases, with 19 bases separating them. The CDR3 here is CASSEFQGSGAYGYTF. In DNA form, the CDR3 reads TGTGCCAGCAGTGAGTTTCAGGGATCAGGGGCTTATGGCTACACCTTC.

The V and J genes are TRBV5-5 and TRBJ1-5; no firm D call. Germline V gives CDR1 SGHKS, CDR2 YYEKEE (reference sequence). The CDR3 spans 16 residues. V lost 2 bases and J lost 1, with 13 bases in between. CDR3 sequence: CASSFNPGTSNQPQHF. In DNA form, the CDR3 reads TGTGCCAGCAGCTTCAATCCGGGAACGAGCAATCAGCCCCAGCATTTT.